This TCR beta chain was identified in a study of blood T cell repertoires in COVID-19. For the study at large: Samples taken during acute and convalescent COVID-19 were collected in the United States, Italy and Spain. Nucleic acid was either cDNA or gDNA, and it came from T cells, B-cell-depleted T cells, or PBMCs.

Trimming stripped 0 bases from V and 0 bases from J, with 13 bases between. This CDR3 is built from 17 residues. Looked up from germline, CDR1 is SGDLS and CDR2 is YYNGEE. Per the original methods: Amplification of reference gene primers was used by the study to estimate nucleated cell counts. Profiled with immunoSEQ multiplex PCR; TCRdb holds only in-frame clones, not every one. V, J and clone size derive from that table, while D and trimming were established from the DNA sequence. The repertoire holds around 80,000 clones, with around 80% as singletons. The sequencing input was peripheral blood. This rearrangement joins TRBV9 to TRBJ2-4; tentative D call: TRBD2 (6 bases). The TCR comes from a woman older than 75 with active or convalescent COVID-19. The CDR3 loop is CASSVGVAELAKNIQYF. The CDR3 DNA reads TGTGCCAGCAGCGTAGGAGTAGCGGAGCTAGCCAAAAACATTCAGTACTTC. The variable domain in full, with the rest retrieved from reference TRBV9 and TRBJ2-4, is DSGVTQTPKHLITATGQRVTLRCSPRSGDLSVYWYQQSLDQGLQFLIQYYNGEERAKGNILERFSAQQFPDLHSELNLSSLELGDSALYFCASSVGVAELAKNIQYFGAGTRLSVL.